The 10 T cell receptor beta chains in this list originate from one sample, sequenced in a study of blood T cells in healthy people across ages. Primed by a sample-barcoded 5' primer and a J-beta primer mix, a second PCR proceeded for 7 to 11 cycles. TCRdb passed the 5' RACE reads through MiXCR, listing each CDR3 protein once. The repertoire holds roughly 1.9 million distinct CDR3 sequences, around 40% seen once, with more than 20% in the top ten. Sequencing was carried out using blood. The receptors here all came from a human donor in good health.

Only a few counts were recorded for this clonotype. This sequence joins TRBV2 and TRBJ1-2, with D unclear. The germline CDR1 and CDR2 sequences are SNHLY and FYNNEI. The V gene lost 2 bases and the J gene lost 6 bases, with 10 bases spanning the gap. CDR3 length: 13 residues. The CDR3 region is CASSEYGGNGYTF. DNA for the CDR3: TGTGCCAGCAGTGAATACGGAGGGAATGGCTACACCTTC.

This clonotype has a handful of counts. The chain uses TRBV19 and TRBJ1-4; 7 nucleotides match TRBD1. J gave up 5 bases and V 4 bases, and 10 bases lay outside the gene matches. The CDR3 covers 16 residues. Germline V gives CDR1 LNHDA, CDR2 SQIVND (reference sequence). The CDR3 loop is CASSTLQGNGNEKLFF. DNA for the CDR3: TGTGCCAGTAGTACTTTACAGGGGAATGGCAATGAAAAACTGTTTTTT.

The CDR3 reads CASSNRVTGNQPQHF. In DNA form, the CDR3 reads TGTGCCAGCAGTAACAGGGTAACGGGCAATCAGCCCCAGCATTTT. The chain employs TRBV12-3 or TRBV12-4 and TRBJ1-5; tentatively, D is TRBD1 (6 bases). The CDR3 consists of 15 residues. With 5 bases removed from V and 2 bases from J, the gap between germline ends came to 13 bases.

The chain has TRBV29-1 and TRBJ2-5; 10 bases are shared with TRBD2. This CDR3 region has 13 residues. Germline V gene data show CDR1 as SQVTM and CDR2 as ANQGSEA. Losses at the gene ends were 4 bases for V and 4 bases for J; bases not matched to a gene: 3. The CDR3 bases are TGCAGCGTTGTGAGCGGGGGGGCAGAGACCCAGTACTTC. It encodes CSVVSGGAETQYF. The complete variable domain, with remaining parts taken from reference TRBV29-1 and TRBJ2-5, reads SAVISQKPSRDICQRGTSLTIQCQVDSQVTMMFWYRQQPGQSLTLIATANQGSEATYESGFVIDKFPISRPNLTFSTLTVSNMSPEDSSIYLCSVVSGGAETQYFGPGTRLLVL.

The chain has TRBV6-5 and TRBJ1-1; D possibly corresponds to TRBD1 (5 bases). Per germline, CDR1 MNHEY and CDR2 SVGAGI. This CDR3 is 15 amino acids long. V dropped 4 bases and J dropped 0 bases, with 12 bases sitting between them. The CDR3 sequence: CASSLTGPMNTEAFF. CDR3 DNA sequence: TGTGCCAGCAGTTTAACAGGTCCCATGAACACTGAAGCTTTCTTT.

V usage is TRBV25-1 and J usage is TRBJ2-4; weak D call: TRBD2 (5 bases). Per germline, CDR1 MGHDK and CDR2 SYGVNS. This CDR3 comprises 12 residues. V lost 3 bases and J 13 bases, leaving 13 bases between the germline ends. The CDR3 DNA reads as TGTGCCAGCAGTGATTTGTCGAGGGAGCAGTACTTC. This encodes CASSDLSREQYF.

This chain links TRBV9 with TRBJ2-3; TRBD1 is a possible D gene (5 bases). The CDR3 covers 16 residues. V was shortened by 4 bases and J by 3 bases, with 18 bases between the two germline ends. The germline CDR1 and CDR2 sequences are SGDLS and YYNGEE. The CDR3 sequence is CASSPVGLGATDTQYF. CDR3 coding DNA: TGTGCCAGCAGCCCCGTGGGTCTAGGGGCAACAGATACGCAGTATTTT.

The rearrangement links TRBV12-3 or TRBV12-4 to TRBJ2-3; TRBD1 aligns across 12 bases. The CDR3 is 16 residues long. V shed 3 bases and J 5 bases; nucleotides not matched to a gene: 6. CDR3 loop: CASSFGDRGREDTQYF. The CDR3, as DNA: TGTGCCAGCAGTTTTGGGGACAGGGGGCGAGAAGATACGCAGTATTTT.

The gene calls are TRBV5-6 and TRBJ2-1; D remains ambiguous. The V end was cut by 3 bases, the J end by 0 bases, with 13 bases between. Looked up from germline, CDR1 is SGHDT and CDR2 is YYEEEE. The CDR3 loop spans 16 amino acids. The CDR3 loop is CASSSHSEPSYNEQFF. The CDR3 coding sequence is TGTGCCAGCAGCTCGCACAGCGAGCCCTCCTACAATGAGCAGTTCTTC.

This sequence joins TRBV7-2 and TRBJ2-5, with a possible D match to TRBD2 (6 bases). Per the germline V gene, CDR1 is SGHTA and CDR2 is FQGNSA. The CDR3 spans 14 residues. V lost 7 bases, J lost 5 bases, and 17 bases lay in between. CDR3 sequence: CASTRAGRGETQYF. For the CDR3, the DNA is TGTGCCAGCACCCGGGCGGGTCGGGGGGAGACCCAGTACTTC.